One sample yielded the 27 T cell receptor beta chains listed below, sequenced in a study of blood T cells in healthy people across ages. The use of a sample-barcoded 5' primer and a J-beta primer mix characterized a second PCR of about 7 to 12 cycles. TCRdb called the 5' RACE reads again in MiXCR, with one record for every CDR3 protein. Altogether around 1.7 million distinct CDR3 sequences are present, approximately 30% being singletons, with the ten largest covering 7.7%. The sequencing input was blood. The receptor source for this set is a woman aged 30 to 39 in good health.

This clonotype was observed a few times. V gene TRBV20-1 combines with J gene TRBJ1-2, with 8 bases fitting TRBD1. Per germline, CDR1 DFQATT and CDR2 SNEGSKA (reference sequence). The CDR3 has 14 amino acids. Unmatched junction bases numbered 10, after V lost 3 bases and J lost 7 bases. For the CDR3, the DNA is TGCAGTGCTAGCGGCGGCAGGGGGCAGGGTGGCTACACCTTC. Residues: CSASGGRGQGGYTF.

The CDR3 spells CSARKGGGADTQYF. DNA for the CDR3: TGCAGTGCTAGAAAGGGTGGGGGGGCAGATACGCAGTATTTT. The genes are TRBV20-1 and TRBJ2-3; TRBD2 aligns across 7 bases. The CDR3 consists of 14 residues. Germline values: CDR1 DFQATT, CDR2 SNEGSKA (reference sequence). The junction had 6 bases not matched to a gene; V was cut back by 2 bases and J by 4 bases.

The V gene is TRBV5-1, the J gene TRBJ2-2; tentative D call: TRBD1 (7 bases). CDR3 length: 15 residues. Per the germline V gene, CDR1 is SGHRS and CDR2 is YFSETQ. Between the trimmed V and J ends, which lost 5 bases and 6 bases, there was a span of 17 bases. For the CDR3, the DNA is TGCGCCAGCAGATCCCAGGGGGGATTAGCCGGGGAGCTGTTTTTT. Amino acid sequence: CASRSQGGLAGELFF.

The chain carries TRBV7-8 and TRBJ2-5; D tentatively fits TRBD1 or TRBD2 (5 bases each). CDR3 size: 14 residues. The V gene's germline CDR1 is SGHVS and CDR2 FQNEAQ. V dropped 4 bases and J dropped 3 bases, with 12 bases sitting between them. For the CDR3, the DNA is TGTGCCAGCAGCTCCGGGACCGTTAAAGAGACCCAGTACTTC. It is translated as CASSSGTVKETQYF.

This rearrangement joins TRBV7-9 to TRBJ1-6; D is unclear. The CDR3 is made up of 14 amino acids. Trimming removed 1 base from V and 8 bases from J, with 9 bases in between. Germline V gives CDR1 SEHNR, CDR2 FQNEAQ (reference sequence). In DNA form, the CDR3 reads TGTGCCAGCAGCTTAGATGGGAGGTATTCACCCCTCCACTTT. Protein sequence: CASSLDGRYSPLHF.

This clonotype was detected a few times. The CDR3 bases are TGCGCCAGCAGCTTGGAGGACGCCTCCTACGAGCAGTACTTC. This sequence encodes CASSLEDASYEQYF. J is TRBJ2-7 and V is TRBV5-1; D remains unclear. The CDR3 sequence is 14 residues long. The V end was cut by 0 bases, the J end by 0 bases, with 7 bases between. Germline CDR1 SGHRS, CDR2 YFSETQ.

This rearrangement joins TRBV5-1 to TRBJ2-2; possible D gene TRBD2, 6 bases. CDR1 and CDR2 from the germline V gene are SGHRS and YFSETQ. The ends were cut back, 0 bases at V and 6 bases at J, with 12 bases in the middle. This CDR3 is 15 amino acids long. The CDR3 DNA is TGCGCCAGCAGCTTGGCCTCGGCGGGATCCGGGGAGCTGTTTTTT. Residues: CASSLASAGSGELFF.

This clonotype was seen more than once but under ten times. The chain couples TRBV5-6 to TRBJ2-5; 9 nucleotides align to TRBD2. Unmatched junction bases numbered 5, after V lost 0 bases and J lost 5 bases. The CDR3 length is 15 residues. The V gene's germline CDR1 is SGHDT and CDR2 YYEEEE. The DNA of the CDR3 is TGTGCCAGCAGCTTGGGTAGCGGGAGTTCGGAGACCCAGTACTTC. It yields the protein CASSLGSGSSETQYF. Looking up the rest from reference TRBV5-6 and TRBJ2-5 gives the full variable domain: DAGVTQSPTHLIKTRGQQVTLRCSPKSGHDTVSWYQQALGQGPQFIFQYYEEEERQRGNFPDRFSGHQFPNYSSELNVNALLLGDSALYLCASSLGSGSSETQYFGPGTRLLVL.

Turning to this clonotype: This clone may be a read error of a much larger clone one base away. The chain combines TRBV20-1 with TRBJ2-5; 15 bases are a match to TRBD2. V gave up 6 bases and J gave up 11 bases; unmatched junction bases: 13. This CDR3 region has 15 residues. The V gene's germline CDR1 is DFQATT and CDR2 SNEGSKA (reference sequence). CDR3 in DNA: TGCAGTGCACACCCGGGACTAGCGGGGGGTAATGAGCAGTACTTC. Residues: CSAHPGLAGGNEQYF.

This clonotype was seen more than once but under ten times. This chain links TRBV15 with TRBJ1-2; 8 bases line up with TRBD1. Germline lookup yields CDR1 LNHNV and CDR2 YYDKDF (reference sequence). J gave up 4 bases and V 2 bases, and 9 bases lay outside the gene matches. The CDR3 runs to 16 residues. CDR3 sequence reads: CATSRRPWQGAYGYTF. CDR3 nucleotide sequence: TGTGCCACCAGCAGACGCCCCTGGCAGGGGGCCTATGGCTACACCTTC.

A few counts support this clonotype. The chain is built from TRBV11-2 and TRBJ2-1, with 9 bases that match TRBD2. CDR1 and CDR2 (germline): SGHAT, FQNNGV. This CDR3 comprises 15 residues. V dropped 7 bases and J dropped 4; count of bases not matched to a gene: 8. In nucleotides, the CDR3 is TGTGCCAGCATCAGGCGGGGGGGAGAGTACAATGAGCAGTTCTTC. This translates into CASIRRGGEYNEQFF.

This clonotype was counted at least ten times. This chain connects TRBV6-2 or TRBV6-3 to TRBJ1-2, with a possible D match to TRBD1 (5 bases). V lost 4 bases to trimming and J lost 6 bases, with 15 bases between them. This CDR3 region has 14 residues. The germline CDR1 and CDR2 sequences are MNHEY and SVGEGT. The CDR3, as DNA: TGTGCCAGCAGTTCGCAGGGATCTGGAGATGGCTACACCTTC. The encoded protein is CASSSQGSGDGYTF.

This clonotype was seen a few times. The V call is TRBV27, the J call TRBJ2-1, with 9 bases matching TRBD2. Germline lookup yields CDR1 MNHEY and CDR2 SMNVEV (reference sequence). The CDR3 covers 15 residues. V dropped 5 bases and J dropped 12; count of bases not matched to a gene: 14. The CDR3 spells CASSGSGRPQSVQFF. In DNA form, the CDR3 reads TGTGCCAGCAGTGGCAGCGGGAGGCCCCAATCGGTGCAGTTCTTC.

The V and J genes are TRBV7-2 and TRBJ1-1; no definite D call. The ends were cut back, 2 bases at V and 10 bases at J, with 14 bases in the middle. The CDR3 is 13 residues long. From germline, CDR1 is SGHTA and CDR2 FQGNSA. CDR3 nucleotides: TGTGCCAGCAGCTTACGGGGAGGGAGGAGAGCTTTCTTT. It specifies CASSLRGGRRAFF.

This clonotype was seen only a few times. This sequence joins TRBV20-1 and TRBJ2-4, with D perhaps matching TRBD1 or TRBD2 (6 bases each). The DNA end lines up better with TRBJ2-5; the J call may be wrong. Germline CDR1 and CDR2: DFQATT and SNEGSKA (reference sequence). CDR3 length: 16 amino acids. The CDR3 spells CSASGGMEIGGETQYF. The CDR3 DNA sequence: TGCAGTGCTTCCGGGGGCATGGAGATTGGTGGAGAGACCCAGTACTTC.

A few counts support this clonotype. The V call is TRBV24-1, the J call TRBJ2-2; D is undetermined. The CDR3 consists of 13 residues. Germline loops: CDR1 KGHDR, CDR2 SFDVKD. V gave up 3 bases and J gave up 6 bases, with 7 bases separating them. The DNA of the CDR3 is TGTGCCACCAGTGATAATGAAGCCGGGGAGCTGTTTTTT. This codes for CATSDNEAGELFF.

The sample holds a few counts of this clonotype. The V gene is TRBV6-6, the J gene TRBJ1-2; tentatively, D is TRBD1 (5 bases). The CDR3 is made up of 13 amino acids. Germline CDR1 MNHNY, CDR2 SVGAGI (reference sequence). V dropped 8 bases and J dropped 7 bases, with 17 bases sitting between them. This CDR3 reads CASFKMQGAGYTF. CDR3 nucleotide sequence: TGTGCCAGCTTCAAAATGCAGGGCGCTGGCTACACCTTC.

This clonotype was seen more than once but under ten times. This chain uses TRBV5-1 with TRBJ1-6; 7 bases line up with TRBD1. The CDR3 has 15 amino acids. V dropped 4 bases and J dropped 7; count of bases not matched to a gene: 8. Looked up from germline, CDR1 is SGHRS and CDR2 is YFSETQ. The CDR3 loop reads CASSRGGTENSPLHF. DNA for the CDR3: TGCGCCAGCAGCCGAGGGGGGACAGAGAATTCACCCCTCCACTTT.

This clonotype has at least ten counts. The rearrangement uses TRBV29-1 and TRBJ2-7, with 10 bases fitting TRBD1. The germline CDR1 and CDR2 sequences are SQVTM and ANQGSEA. The CDR3 is 14 residues long. Trimming took 6 bases from V and 1 from J; bases not matched to a gene: 6. For the CDR3, the DNA is TGCAGCGTCAAGAGACAGGGGGCATCCTACGAGCAGTACTTC. Its protein product is CSVKRQGASYEQYF.

This clonotype came up many times. The V and J genes are TRBV6-6 and TRBJ2-3, with a weak D call TRBD2 (6 bases). This CDR3 comprises 16 residues. Deletions cut 2 bases from V and 4 bases from J, with 16 bases between. Germline CDR1 reads MNHNY; CDR2 reads SVGAGI (reference sequence). Here the CDR3 DNA reads TGTGCCAGCAGTTACACCCCACCGGGAGTCGCAGATACGCAGTATTTT. It yields the protein CASSYTPPGVADTQYF.

This clonotype has more than one count but fewer than ten. The chain combines TRBV20-1 with TRBJ2-1; 9 bases are shared with TRBD1. CDR1 and CDR2 from the germline V gene are DFQATT and SNEGSKA (reference sequence). The CDR3 contains 14 residues. With V trimmed by 3 bases and J by 10 bases, 10 bases remained unmatched. CDR3 in DNA: TGCAGTGCTAGGAAAACCGGGACAGGGAACGAGCAGTTCTTC. Translating gives CSARKTGTGNEQFF.

This clonotype has only a few counts. The genes are TRBV20-1 and TRBJ1-6; a weak D match, TRBD1 (6 bases). Trimming pared 3 bases from V and 10 bases from J, leaving 16 bases between. The CDR3 spans 14 residues. Germline V gene data show CDR1 as DFQATT and CDR2 as SNEGSKA (reference sequence). This CDR3 reads CSASEGGSWSPLHF. In DNA, the CDR3 is TGCAGTGCTAGTGAGGGGGGGAGTTGGTCACCCCTCCACTTT.

This clonotype showed up just a few times. This chain joins TRBV20-1 and TRBJ1-6, with unresolved D. This CDR3 has 16 amino acids. Germline CDR1 reads DFQATT; CDR2 reads SNEGSKA (reference sequence). V lost 3 bases, J lost 7 bases, and 19 bases lay in between. CDR3 protein: CSASRTDGPLNSPLHF. The CDR3, as DNA: TGCAGTGCTAGCCGAACGGACGGACCCTTAAATTCACCCCTCCACTTT.

The rearrangement joins TRBV28 to TRBJ1-5, with D possibly being TRBD1 (5 bases). Germline CDR1 is MDHEN and CDR2 is SYDVKM. The CDR3 runs 15 residues. V was shortened by 6 bases and J by 4 bases, with 16 bases between the two germline ends. The CDR3 nucleotides read TGTGCCAGCAGATACGACGGGGGACGGAATCAGCCCCAGCATTTT. It yields the protein CASRYDGGRNQPQHF.

This chain links TRBV20-1 with TRBJ2-5; weak D call: TRBD1 (6 bases). CDR3 length: 13 residues. The germline V gene has CDR1 DFQATT and CDR2 SNEGSKA (reference sequence). Deletions cut 4 bases from V and 2 bases from J, with 11 bases between. The CDR3 coding sequence is TGCAGTGCTACTACAGGGTGGCAAGAGACCCAGTACTTC. Its protein product is CSATTGWQETQYF.

This clonotype was observed a handful of times. The rearrangement uses TRBV12-5 and TRBJ2-5; D possibly corresponds to TRBD1 (6 bases). This CDR3 region has 15 residues. Germline assignment: CDR1 LGHNT and CDR2 FRNRAP. Trimming left V 6 bases short and J 3 bases short, with 17 bases between. Written as DNA, the CDR3 is TGTGCTAGTGGCCCCCCAGGCACAGGGAAAGAGACCCAGTACTTC. This sequence encodes CASGPPGTGKETQYF.

This clonotype was seen repeatedly, ten times or more. The V and J genes are TRBV20-1 and TRBJ2-7; 9 nucleotides match TRBD1. The CDR3 is 13 residues long. Germline V CDR1 and CDR2: DFQATT, SNEGSKA (reference sequence). The CDR3 DNA reads as TGCAGCGCCCGGACAGGGGCATCCTACGAGCAGTACTTC. This encodes CSARTGASYEQYF.